What follows describes a single T cell receptor beta chain. Its antigen has not been determined. No clone much larger than this one lies a single base away; base qualities are absent. Library construction relied on the immunoSEQ multiplex PCR assay. TCRdb retrieved this table from immuneACCESS and kept in-frame rearrangements only. Not all clones are present; in checked studies, unresolved V genes account for under half, and no reason is known for the remainder. This sample gives 30,000 to 45,000 clones in total; around 85% of them show up just once. Clones ranked in the top ten supply 1.5% to 2% of the sample. The data are from a study of T cells in narcolepsy (dated by TCRdb to between 2017 and 2018). About the study as a whole: The study enrolled patients with narcolepsy type 1 or type 2 (NT1, NT2) together with healthy control donors. The study used TCR Vbeta sequencing to track clonotypes in blood and CSF while looking for autoreactive T cells in narcolepsy patients that target self-antigens of hypocretin neurons (hypocretin, TRIB2).

Study-wide conclusions, independent of this receptor: Autoreactive clonotypes were reported to be detected serially in the blood of the same patients and of different patients, but not in the blood of healthy controls. In plots comparing CSF and blood CD4+ T cell clonotypes from the same patient, HCRT-specific and TRIB2-specific autoreactive clonotypes were highlighted. No sequences matching autoreactive T cell clones were present in some of the blood memory CD4+ repertoires from patients and controls. Numbers of sequenced blood memory CD4+ clonotypes were comparable, with averages of some 38,000 in patients and more than 30,000 in controls.

The germline V gene encodes CDR1 SGDLS and CDR2 YYNGEE. The CDR3 runs 14 amino acids, cysteine and phenylalanine included. The only DNA kept is the CDR3, 42 bases in frame from the first base. V lost 0 bases and J lost 6 bases; the stretch between them is 13 bases long. For TCR Vbeta sequencing, memory CD4+ T cells were sorted ex vivo from the peripheral blood of both healthy controls and narcolepsy patients. Source material: CD45RA- memory CD4+ T cells from PBMCs. What the cell subset or site label conveys for this sample: memory T cells sorted ex vivo from peripheral blood. The rearranged segments are TRBV9 and TRBJ2-7; the D gene assignment is ambiguous. This receptor was obtained from a human donor with narcolepsy. The CDR3 protein: CASSVDLVNLEQYF. The nucleotide sequence reads as follows: TGTGCCAGCAGCGTAGACCTCGTTAATCTCGAGCAGTACTTC.